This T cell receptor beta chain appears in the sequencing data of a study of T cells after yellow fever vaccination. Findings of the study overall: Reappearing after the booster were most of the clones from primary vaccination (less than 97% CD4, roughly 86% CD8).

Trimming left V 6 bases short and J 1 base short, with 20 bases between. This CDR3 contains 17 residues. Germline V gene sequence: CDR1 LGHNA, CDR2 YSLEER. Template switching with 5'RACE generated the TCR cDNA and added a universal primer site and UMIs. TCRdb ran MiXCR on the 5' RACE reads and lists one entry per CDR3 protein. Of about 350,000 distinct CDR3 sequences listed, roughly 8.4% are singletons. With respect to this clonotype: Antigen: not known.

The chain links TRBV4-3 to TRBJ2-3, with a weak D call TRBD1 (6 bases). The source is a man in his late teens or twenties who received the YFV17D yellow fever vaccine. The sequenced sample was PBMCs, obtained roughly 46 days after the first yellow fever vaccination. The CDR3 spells CASRYSRGTLGTDTQYF. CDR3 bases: TGCGCCAGCAGATACTCCAGGGGCACCCTTGGCACAGATACGCAGTATTTT.